A single TCR beta chain is shown here with its context. The antigen remains undetermined. The data stem from a study of human T cells and chemical hapten exposure. This sample's time point: patch test 1, 2 weeks after DPC sensitization. Stated treatment: therapeutic diphenylcyclopropenone sensitization with weekly scalp DPC. Via MiXCR, TCRdb re-called the RACE reads, giving one row per CDR3 protein. The sample includes 300,000 to 350,000 distinct CDR3 sequences, roughly 6.9% of them seen just once. The study, taken as a whole, reports: Alopecia affected the donors, so their immune response may differ from healthy people's.

The ends lost 9 bases at V and 0 bases at J; junction bases unmatched: 1. The CDR3 totals 13 residues. The germline gives CDR1 SGHTA, CDR2 FQGNSA. The TCR originated in a woman aged 18-29 years with alopecia areata. Some clones in this sample may be carry-over from other donors' samples. The specimen comprised whole blood, sampled in connection with sensitization to the hapten diphenylcyclopropenone (DPC). The chain joins TRBV7-2 to TRBJ2-4; 8 nucleotides align to TRBD2. As DNA, the CDR3 is TGTGCCAGGAGCGGGGGAGCCAAAAACATTCAGTACTTC. Translation: CARSGGAKNIQYF.